Listed below are T cell receptor beta chains from one sample, sequenced in a study of blood T cells in healthy people across ages. TCRdb reprocessed the 5' RACE reads with MiXCR, giving one entry per CDR3 protein. The repertoire holds around 1,000,000 distinct CDR3 sequences, with roughly two fifths as singletons. Sequencing input: blood. These receptors were collected from a young man in good health. The conserved cysteine and the conserved F or W are not part of the CDR3 here. Each record gives: D gene, V gene, J gene, CDR3 protein. The D gene is left open where the match is weak.

d_call: .; v_call: TRBV11-2; j_call: TRBJ2-3; cdr3_aa: ASSLASSIAESTDTQY
d_call: TRBD1; v_call: TRBV20-1; j_call: TRBJ2-7; cdr3_aa: SARPSGTGFRSQY
d_call: TRBD1; v_call: TRBV20-1; j_call: TRBJ1-6; cdr3_aa: SAPGGEYNSPLH
d_call: TRBD2; v_call: TRBV9; j_call: TRBJ2-7; cdr3_aa: ASSVGLVPEQY
d_call: .; v_call: TRBV4-1; j_call: TRBJ2-1; cdr3_aa: ASSQEGQDYNEQF
d_call: .; v_call: TRBV7-9; j_call: TRBJ1-2; cdr3_aa: ASSLDWGDYGYT
d_call: .; v_call: TRBV7-3; j_call: TRBJ2-3; cdr3_aa: ASSLTGYADTQY
d_call: TRBD2; v_call: TRBV3-1; j_call: TRBJ2-7; cdr3_aa: ASSISGTSGRDEQY
d_call: .; v_call: TRBV7-3; j_call: TRBJ2-3; cdr3_aa: ASSLDGSSSPDTQY
d_call: .; v_call: TRBV20-1; j_call: TRBJ1-1; cdr3_aa: SATGTPGNTEAF
d_call: .; v_call: TRBV3-1; j_call: TRBJ2-3; cdr3_aa: ASSRTQLLRGADTQY
d_call: .; v_call: TRBV12-3/TRBV12-4; j_call: TRBJ2-3; cdr3_aa: ASSFGNRDTQY
d_call: TRBD1; v_call: TRBV10-3; j_call: TRBJ1-6; cdr3_aa: AISVDRGRNASPLH
d_call: .; v_call: TRBV7-9; j_call: TRBJ2-1; cdr3_aa: ASSTSTESSNEQF
d_call: .; v_call: TRBV10-3; j_call: TRBJ1-2; cdr3_aa: AISTTGNGYI
d_call: .; v_call: TRBV15; j_call: TRBJ1-2; cdr3_aa: ATSRDKRPHYGYT
d_call: .; v_call: TRBV20-1; j_call: TRBJ1-4; cdr3_aa: SARDMTSEKLF
d_call: .; v_call: TRBV6-2/TRBV6-3; j_call: TRBJ2-1; cdr3_aa: ASSKDSPSYNEQF
d_call: .; v_call: TRBV5-1; j_call: TRBJ1-2; cdr3_aa: ASSPGRGGYT
d_call: .; v_call: TRBV29-1; j_call: TRBJ1-5; cdr3_aa: SVGPGGSNQPQH
d_call: .; v_call: TRBV2; j_call: TRBJ2-2; cdr3_aa: ASSGGHGELF
d_call: .; v_call: TRBV7-9; j_call: TRBJ2-1; cdr3_aa: ASYLPF
d_call: TRBD1; v_call: TRBV5-5; j_call: TRBJ2-3; cdr3_aa: ASSVDREDTQY
d_call: .; v_call: TRBV9; j_call: TRBJ1-6; cdr3_aa: ASSVDSSSYNSPPH
d_call: TRBD1; v_call: TRBV20-1; j_call: TRBJ2-5; cdr3_aa: SARGSTGGNEQY
d_call: .; v_call: TRBV20-1; j_call: TRBJ1-5; cdr3_aa: SARENTVGNQPQH
d_call: TRBD1; v_call: TRBV7-2; j_call: TRBJ1-2; cdr3_aa: ASSRTGRPYGYT
d_call: .; v_call: TRBV5-1; j_call: TRBJ2-3; cdr3_aa: ASSLPEVGGDTQY
d_call: TRBD2; v_call: TRBV7-9; j_call: TRBJ2-1; cdr3_aa: ASTLGTSYNEQF
d_call: .; v_call: TRBV12-3/TRBV12-4; j_call: TRBJ1-5; cdr3_aa: ASRGANQPQH
d_call: .; v_call: TRBV7-9; j_call: TRBJ2-1; cdr3_aa: ASSLIDQSLGNEQF
d_call: .; v_call: TRBV29-1; j_call: TRBJ2-2; cdr3_aa: SGGTNTGELF
d_call: .; v_call: TRBV14; j_call: TRBJ2-3; cdr3_aa: ASSQAGAVGDTQY
d_call: .; v_call: TRBV9; j_call: TRBJ1-2; cdr3_aa: ASSRTGLPLLNYGYT
d_call: .; v_call: TRBV2; j_call: TRBJ2-7; cdr3_aa: ASNRDFTYEQY
d_call: .; v_call: TRBV12-3/TRBV12-4; j_call: TRBJ2-5; cdr3_aa: ASSYVLYQKTQY
d_call: .; v_call: TRBV5-1; j_call: TRBJ2-7; cdr3_aa: ASSLEVGVVYEQY
d_call: .; v_call: TRBV28; j_call: .; cdr3_aa: ASRLRGVGYEQY
d_call: TRBD2; v_call: TRBV5-1; j_call: TRBJ2-7; cdr3_aa: ASSLGGGDYNEQY
d_call: .; v_call: TRBV21-1; j_call: TRBJ1-4; cdr3_aa: ASSARNPGGQGVVSTNEKLF
d_call: .; v_call: TRBV29-1; j_call: TRBJ1-5; cdr3_aa: SVGAGSNQPQH
d_call: .; v_call: TRBV29-1; j_call: TRBJ1-4; cdr3_aa: SVEDSTATTNEKLF
d_call: TRBD1; v_call: TRBV3-1; j_call: TRBJ1-1; cdr3_aa: ASSRGQGAGKAF
d_call: .; v_call: TRBV6-6; j_call: TRBJ1-4; cdr3_aa: ASSYVRAPNEKLF
d_call: .; v_call: TRBV29-1; j_call: TRBJ2-7; cdr3_aa: SVEDRGAHEQY
d_call: .; v_call: TRBV7-2; j_call: TRBJ1-4; cdr3_aa: ASSLYRADDEKLF
d_call: TRBD1; v_call: TRBV12-3/TRBV12-4; j_call: TRBJ2-3; cdr3_aa: ASSYTGVADTQY
d_call: .; v_call: TRBV4-2; j_call: TRBJ2-5; cdr3_aa: ASTPGSRGAHEQY
d_call: TRBD1; v_call: TRBV27; j_call: TRBJ1-5; cdr3_aa: ASRDGTGVWQENQPQH
d_call: TRBD1; v_call: TRBV5-1; j_call: TRBJ2-1; cdr3_aa: ASSLEGGPYNEQF
d_call: TRBD2; v_call: TRBV4-3; j_call: .; cdr3_aa: ASSQDPLLAGGTYNEQY
d_call: .; v_call: TRBV7-2; j_call: TRBJ2-5; cdr3_aa: ASSLEMGGGLQETQY
d_call: .; v_call: TRBV24-1; j_call: TRBJ2-1; cdr3_aa: ATSDPGMAYNEQF